The rows below give T cell receptor beta chains drawn from one sample of a study of vaccination effects on CD4 cells after COVID-19. These TCRs' antigens remain unknown. Measured with immunoSEQ multiplex PCR; TCRdb has only the in-frame clones, and not every one. Of about 9,700 clones listed, approximately 72% are singletons. Sample: CD4+ T cells from PBMCs cultured without peptide, taken after COVID-19 vaccination. The origin of the receptors is a human donor who received a COVID-19 vaccine. Both conserved end residues are part of each CDR3. D genes are given only for firm matches. Clone size is shown for a subset of rows, as once, few, many or a class of expanded clone.

J,length,size,D,V,DNA,CDR3
TRBJ1-3,13,.,.,TRBV12-3/TRBV12-4,TGTGCCACTCCGGACAGCAATGGGGGCACCATATATTTT,CATPDSNGGTIYF
TRBJ2-3,11,few,.,TRBV7-2,TGTGCCAGCAGCCTAATAGGTACGCAGTATTTT,CASSLIGTQYF
TRBJ2-7,16,.,.,TRBV9,TGTGCCAGCAGCGTAGGGGCAGGGAGTGGGCGCTACGAGCAGTACTTC,CASSVGAGSGRYEQYF
TRBJ2-3,17,.,TRBD2,TRBV9,TGTGCCAGCAGCTGGGGACTAGCGGGAGGAGGGACAGATACGCAGTATTTT,CASSWGLAGGGTDTQYF
TRBJ2-7,12,.,.,TRBV3-1/TRBV3-2,TGTGCCAGCAGCCAGTTCTCCTACGAGCAGTACTTC,CASSQFSYEQYF
TRBJ2-3,16,.,.,TRBV4-3,TGCGCCAGCAGCCAAGATCGGAGGGACTCAACAGATACGCAGTATTTT,CASSQDRRDSTDTQYF
TRBJ1-5,13,.,.,TRBV7-2,TGTGCCAGCAGTCGCGAGCTCGGGCAGCCCCAGCATTTT,CASSRELGQPQHF
TRBJ2-3,15,once,.,TRBV9,TGTGCCAGCAGCTTAAGACGGACAAACACAGATACGCAGTATTTT,CASSLRRTNTDTQYF
TRBJ1-1,15,.,.,TRBV5-6,TGTGCCAGCACCTTGTCGGGGACGGTAAACACTGAAGCTTTCTTT,CASTLSGTVNTEAFF
TRBJ2-6,19,few,TRBD2,TRBV5-4,TGTGCCAGCAGCCTTGACCGTACTAGCGGGAGTACTGGGGCCAACGTCCTGACTTTC,CASSLDRTSGSTGANVLTF
TRBJ1-1,17,.,TRBD1,TRBV5-1,TGCGCCAGCAGCTTCGGTTACAGGGGGCTCCTGAACACTGAAGCTTTCTTT,CASSFGYRGLLNTEAFF
TRBJ2-4,15,few,.,TRBV9,TGTGCCAGCAGCGTAGGCTCCTTAGCCAAAAACATTCAGTACTTC,CASSVGSLAKNIQYF
TRBJ1-1,14,once,.,TRBV3-1/TRBV3-2,TGTGCCAGCAGCCGAGAGGACAGGAACACTGAAGCTTTCTTT,CASSREDRNTEAFF
TRBJ1-5,13,.,.,TRBV29-1,TGCAGCGTTGAAGTGGCAGCTAATCAGCCCCAGCATTTT,CSVEVAANQPQHF
TRBJ2-7,18,.,TRBD2,TRBV27,TGTGCCAGCAGGTTACCTCACCCACTACTAGCGGAGACCTACGAGCAGTACTTC,CASRLPHPLLAETYEQYF
TRBJ2-1,15,.,.,TRBV4-1,TGCGCCAGCAGCCATGATTCCAGCTCCTACAATGAGCAGTTCTTC,CASSHDSSSYNEQFF
TRBJ2-7,14,.,.,TRBV6-5,TGTGCCAGCAGTTTCGGACGCGGCTCCTACGAGCAGTACTTC,CASSFGRGSYEQYF
TRBJ1-2,13,.,.,TRBV6-1,TGTGCCAGCAGTGAGTCAGGCCTCTATGGCTACACCTTC,CASSESGLYGYTF
TRBJ2-1,11,.,.,TRBV5-1,TGCGCCAGCAGCCCTAGTAATGAGCAGTTCTTC,CASSPSNEQFF
TRBJ1-2,14,.,.,TRBV5-1,TGCGCCAGCAGCTTGGAAGCCGCTAACTATGGCTACACCTTC,CASSLEAANYGYTF
TRBJ1-6,17,.,.,TRBV5-3,TGTGCCAGAAGCCAAGGATTACAGCGGGACTATAATTCACCCCTCCACTTT,CARSQGLQRDYNSPLHF
TRBJ1-1,15,.,TRBD1,TRBV18,TGTGCCAGCGCGGGGACAGCCCCAACGTTCACTGAAGCTTTCTTT,CASAGTAPTFTEAFF
TRBJ1-2,13,.,.,TRBV3-1/TRBV3-2,TGTGCCAGCAGCCAATCGTATGGCAGGCGCTACACCTTC,CASSQSYGRRYTF
TRBJ1-1,11,.,.,TRBV30,TGTGCCTGGAGTAGTCTAGGGGAAGCTTTCTTT,CAWSSLGEAFF
TRBJ1-2,15,few,TRBD1,TRBV25-1,TGTGCCAGCAGTGAAGAGGGCAGGGGGCCCCGTGGCTACACCTTC,CASSEEGRGPRGYTF
TRBJ2-5,17,once,.,TRBV19,TGTGCCAGTAGCCCCCAGGGGCTCGAAAGGTACCAAGAGACCCAGTACTTC,CASSPQGLERYQETQYF
TRBJ1-1,14,.,.,TRBV20-1,TGCAGTGCTAGTGCCAGGGGAGAGTCCACTGAAGCTTTCTTT,CSASARGESTEAFF
TRBJ1-1,12,.,.,TRBV19,TGTGCCAGTAGTATAGATGGCACTGAAGCTTTCTTT,CASSIDGTEAFF
TRBJ1-6,14,.,.,TRBV6-5,TGTGCCAGCAGTCCGATGACAGCTAATTCACCCCTCCACTTT,CASSPMTANSPLHF
TRBJ2-3,14,.,TRBD2,TRBV2,TGTGCCAGCAGTGCAAGCGGGGGGGCAGATACGCAGTATTTT,CASSASGGADTQYF